This T cell receptor beta chain comes out of a study of blood T cell repertoires in COVID-19. Overall study context: Samples taken during acute and convalescent COVID-19 were collected in the United States, Italy and Spain. T cells, B-cell-depleted T cells, or PBMCs supplied cDNA or gDNA.

The CDR3 is 11 amino acids. CDR1 is GTSNPN, CDR2 SVGIG, per germline (reference sequence). V was trimmed by 4 bases and J by 7 bases, leaving 10 bases between them. Assay: immunoSEQ multiplex PCR; the TCRdb copy retains only in-frame clones and omits some. The top ten clones hold over 0.95% of a sample with fewer than 500,000 clones, 81% of them seen once. The origin of this receptor is a human donor with acute or convalescent COVID-19. The donor label of this sample is uncertain. The sequenced material came from peripheral blood. J is TRBJ1-1 and V is TRBV30, with D unclear. The CDR3 loop is CAWTSFYEAFF. Written as DNA, the CDR3 is TGTGCCTGGACCTCCTTCTATGAAGCTTTCTTT.